One sample yielded the 11 T cell receptor beta chains listed below, sequenced in a study of shared clonotypes between healthy human individuals. Libraries were prepared by immunoSEQ multiplex PCR; TCRdb keeps only in-frame clonotypes and omits some of them. Of approximately 1,000,000 clones in the sample, 70% to 80% were seen once. Source material: memory CD4+ T cells from PBMCs. Regarding subset: CD45RA-negative fraction. The receptors originated from a man aged 18 to 29 in good health. Some clones in this sample may be carry-over from other donors' samples.

V and J are TRBV5-1 and TRBJ2-7, with TRBD2 matching 8 bases. The CDR3 sequence is 14 residues long. Unmatched junction bases numbered 5, after V lost 2 bases and J lost 4 bases. Germline V gives CDR1 SGHRS, CDR2 YFSETQ. The CDR3 bases are TGCGCCAGCAGCTTAGCGGGAGTCTTGTACGAGCAGTACTTC. This encodes CASSLAGVLYEQYF.

CDR3 nucleotides: TGTGCCAGCTCACCGTGGACAGGGGGTACCACTGAAGCTTTCTTT. Its translation is CASSPWTGGTTEAFF. The V gene is TRBV18, the J gene TRBJ1-1, with 10 positions matching TRBD1. Germline values: CDR1 KGHSH, CDR2 LQKENI. V trimming: 3 bases; J trimming: 4 bases; junction bases outside the gene matches: 5. The CDR3 is 15 residues long.

This chain joins TRBV30 and TRBJ1-2; weak D call: TRBD1 (6 bases). The V end lost 4 bases, the J end lost 6 bases, and 12 bases lay between the germline ends. The CDR3 runs 12 residues. Germline V gives CDR1 GTSNPN, CDR2 SVGIG (reference sequence). CDR3 region: CAWTGAGNGYTF. CDR3 DNA: TGTGCCTGGACAGGGGCCGGGAATGGCTACACCTTC.

This clone came up once. This chain uses TRBV7-2 with TRBJ2-1, with 10 nucleotides matching TRBD2. With 5 bases clipped from V and 2 bases from J, the junction kept 12 bases outside the gene matches. CDR1 SGHTA and CDR2 FQGNSA come from the germline V gene. The CDR3 has 18 residues. CDR3 DNA sequence: TGTGCCAGCAGCCCGCTAGCAGGGAGCGGGAGGGCCTACAATGAGCAGTTCTTC. Protein product: CASSPLAGSGRAYNEQFF.

Only one count was recorded for this clone. Additional DNA sequences in this sample encode the identical CDR3. The rearrangement uses TRBV5-1 and TRBJ2-1; tentatively, D is TRBD2 (5 bases). Looked up from germline, CDR1 is SGHRS and CDR2 is YFSETQ. The CDR3 spans 14 residues. V was shortened by 0 bases and J by 4 bases, with 8 bases between the two germline ends. The CDR3 spells CASSLGSVYNEQFF. CDR3 sequence (DNA): TGCGCCAGCAGCTTGGGTAGCGTATACAATGAGCAGTTCTTC.

The rearrangement uses TRBV14 and TRBJ1-2; D is ambiguous. Trimming removed 2 bases from V and 4 bases from J, with 5 bases in between. This CDR3 is built from 12 residues. CDR1 is SGHDN, CDR2 FVKESK, per germline. The CDR3: CASSQSRYGYTF. The CDR3 DNA reads TGTGCCAGCAGCCAATCTCGCTATGGCTACACCTTC.

The CDR3 loop is CASSVELQGMPGELFF. DNA for the CDR3: TGTGCCAGCAGCGTAGAGTTACAGGGAATGCCCGGGGAGCTGTTTTTT. The chain links TRBV9 to TRBJ2-2; weak D call: TRBD1 (6 bases). This CDR3 has 16 amino acids. Trimming shortened V by 0 bases and J by 6 bases, and 15 bases separated the two germline ends. Germline values: CDR1 SGDLS, CDR2 YYNGEE.

This clone has only a few counts. The V call is TRBV5-1, the J call TRBJ1-1, with D uncertain. In germline, CDR1 is SGHRS, CDR2 YFSETQ. Trimming removed 0 bases at V and 11 bases at J, with 11 bases between. The CDR3 spans 12 residues. CDR3 sequence (DNA): TGCGCCAGCAGCTTGGACGGAAGGGAGGCTTTCTTT. Protein sequence: CASSLDGREAFF.

A note on this clone: This specimen includes other DNA sequences encoding the same CDR3. The V and J genes are TRBV5-5 and TRBJ1-5; D not resolved. Germline V gene lookup returns CDR1 SGHKS and CDR2 YYEKEE (reference sequence). Trimming left V 0 bases short and J 6 bases short, with 7 bases between. This CDR3 is 13 amino acids long. CDR3 DNA: TGTGCCAGCAGCTTGGAGGGCGGTCAGCCCCAGCATTTT. This gives the protein CASSLEGGQPQHF. Supplemented by reference TRBV5-5 and TRBJ1-5, the full variable domain reads DAGVTQSPTHLIKTRGQQVTLRCSPISGHKSVSWYQQVLGQGPQFIFQYYEKEERGRGNFPDRFSARQFPNYSSELNVNALLLGDSALYLCASSLEGGQPQHFGDGTRLSIL.

In regard to this clone: One base away lies a much larger clone, so this may be a sequencing read error. This chain links TRBV29-1 with TRBJ2-2; 11 bases align to TRBD2. Germline V gene sequence: CDR1 SQVTM, CDR2 ANQGSEA. CDR3 length equals 16 residues. The trim removed 7 bases at V and 4 bases at J, leaving 11 bases unmatched. The CDR3 is CSADLAGGAGTGELFF. Written as DNA, the CDR3 is TGCAGCGCTGACCTAGCGGGAGGTGCGGGCACCGGGGAGCTGTTTTTT.

This sequence joins TRBV28 and TRBJ2-1, with D perhaps TRBD1 (7 bases). CDR1 is MDHEN and CDR2 is SYDVKM in the germline V gene. Deletions cut 5 bases from V and 4 bases from J, with 21 bases between. The CDR3 is 17 residues long. This chain's CDR3 is CASSLPRATGRYNEQFF. The CDR3 region has the DNA TGTGCCAGCAGTCTCCCGAGGGCGACAGGGAGGTACAATGAGCAGTTCTTC.